The 4 T cell receptor beta chains below come from one sample, sequenced in a study of blood T cell repertoires in COVID-19. The table came from immunoSEQ multiplex PCR; TCRdb's copy has only in-frame clones and leaves some out. In the table there are around 140,000 clones, 84% of which are singletons. Input material: peripheral blood. The receptors were gathered from a woman in her sixties or seventies with acute or convalescent COVID-19.

This clone appeared once. V and J are TRBV18 and TRBJ2-2; 7 bases map to TRBD1. The junction had 4 bases not matched to a gene; V was cut back by 6 bases and J by 6 bases. Germline V gives CDR1 KGHSH, CDR2 LQKENI. The CDR3 runs to 13 residues. This CDR3 reads CASSEQGPGELFF. DNA for the CDR3: TGTGCCAGCTCGGAACAGGGGCCCGGGGAGCTGTTTTTT.

In its sample, this clone was seen a few times. The rearrangement joins TRBV30 to TRBJ1-5; 8 nucleotides agree with TRBD1. J lost 0 bases, V lost 8 bases, and 15 bases had no gene match. This CDR3 region has 17 residues. Germline V CDR1 and CDR2: GTSNPN, SVGIG (reference sequence). The CDR3 nucleotides are TGTGCCCCACGGCCGGACAGGGAGAGGAATAGCAATCAGCCCCAGCATTTT. It specifies CAPRPDRERNSNQPQHF. Filled out from reference TRBV30 and TRBJ1-5, the complete variable domain reads SQTIHQWPATLVQPVGSPLSLECTVEGTSNPNLYWYRQAAGRGLQLLFYSVGIGQISSEVPQNLSASRPQDRQFILSSKKLLLSDSGFYLCAPRPDRERNSNQPQHFGDGTRLSIL.

The CDR3 reads CASSRDRDVNTGELFF. The CDR3 DNA is TGTGCCAGCAGCCGAGACAGGGACGTGAACACCGGGGAGCTGTTTTTT. The chain links TRBV5-4 to TRBJ2-2; 7 nucleotides line up with TRBD1. The junction had 7 bases not matched to a gene; V was cut back by 4 bases and J by 1 base. CDR1 is SGHNT and CDR2 is YYREEE in the germline V gene (reference sequence). The CDR3 extends over 16 amino acids.

The chain carries TRBV19 and TRBJ1-2; TRBD1 matches 12 bases. Germline values: CDR1 LNHDA, CDR2 SQIVND (reference sequence). This CDR3 contains 15 residues. V lost 10 bases to trimming and J lost 6 bases; unmatched junction nucleotides: 12. CDR3 in DNA: TGTGCCAAGACCGGGACAGGGGGCGTAATCGATGGCTACACCTTC. It encodes CAKTGTGGVIDGYTF.